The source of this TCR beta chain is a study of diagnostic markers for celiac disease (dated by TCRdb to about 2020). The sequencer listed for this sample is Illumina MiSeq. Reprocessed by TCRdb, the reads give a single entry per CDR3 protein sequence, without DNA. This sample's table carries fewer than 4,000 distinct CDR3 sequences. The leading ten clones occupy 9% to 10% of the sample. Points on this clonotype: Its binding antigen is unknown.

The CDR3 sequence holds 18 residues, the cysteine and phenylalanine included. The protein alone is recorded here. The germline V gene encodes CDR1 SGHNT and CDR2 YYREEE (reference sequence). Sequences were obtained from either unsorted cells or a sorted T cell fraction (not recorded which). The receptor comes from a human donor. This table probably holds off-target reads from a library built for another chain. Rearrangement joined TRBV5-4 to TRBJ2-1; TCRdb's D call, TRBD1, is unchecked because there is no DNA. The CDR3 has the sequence CASSLGTGALSSYNEQFF.